This T cell receptor beta chain appears in the sequencing data of a study of technical replicates of blood from a handful of donors. Germline V lookup: CDR1 SGHVS, CDR2 FQNEAQ. The V and J ends lost 5 bases and 2 bases respectively, with 14 bases between them. The CDR3 is made up of 15 amino acids. Sequencing was performed with immunoSEQ multiplex PCR; in TCRdb, only in-frame clones are kept and a portion is missing. The repertoire includes about 72,000 clones, 80% to 95% of them detected once, and approximately 0.36% sits in the top ten. The sequencing sample was made of T cells isolated from PBMCs. The chain joins TRBV7-8 to TRBJ2-3; D may be TRBD1 (8 bases). The TCR sequence derives from a human donor in good health. Here the CDR3 DNA reads TGTGCCAGCAGCGCGGGGGACAGGTACACAGATACGCAGTATTTT. The encoded protein is CASSAGDRYTDTQYF.